This T cell receptor (beta chain) was sequenced in a study of T cell repertoires in cytomegalovirus infection. Study in general: A matching HLA type, together with CMV infection, was signaled by public TCR beta signatures.

V was clipped by 6 bases and J by 2 bases; unmatched bases: 3. Germline V gives CDR1 LNHDA, CDR2 SQIVND (reference sequence). The CDR3 totals 13 residues. Overall study findings and caveats: Dominating the ex vivo response were HLA-C-restricted CMV-specific TCR beta clonotypes. Frequencies of public TCR beta families were cumulated, and this identified carriers of CMV plus the relevant HLA.

In the case of this clonotype: What it recognizes is unknown.

TCRdb recomputed calls from the reads with MiXCR, one row per CDR3 protein. The data contain hundreds of thousands of distinct CDR3 sequences, 20% to 25% of them seen just once; the ten biggest clones take up approximately 8%. The sequence derives from a human donor in good health (CMV status not recorded). Some clones in this sample may be carry-over from other donors' samples. The genes are TRBV19 and TRBJ2-7; 8 bases match TRBD1. Sequenced input: CD8+ T cells from PBMCs. CDR3 bases: TGTGCCAGTAGGCCGGGACAGGCCTACGAGCAGTACTTC. It is translated as CASRPGQAYEQYF.